The 25 T cell receptor beta chains below were found in one sample sequenced in a study of CD8 T cells in ankylosing spondylitis. TCRdb reanalysed the 5' RACE reads using MiXCR and keeps one entry per CDR3 protein. The sample has some 200,000 distinct CDR3 sequences, around 13% seen once. Sequenced material: blood, either unsorted or a sorted T cell fraction (not recorded which). The receptor set was obtained from a male donor with ankylosing spondylitis or in good health (not recorded which).

J is TRBJ1-1 and V is TRBV5-1, with 7 nucleotides matching TRBD1. This CDR3 comprises 14 residues. Germline-derived CDR1 and CDR2 are SGHRS and YFSETQ. The V segment lost 0 bases and the J segment 7 bases; nucleotides outside the gene matches: 6. CDR3 nucleotides: TGCGCCAGCAGCTTGGAACAGGGGTACAATGAAGCTTTCTTT. Protein sequence: CASSLEQGYNEAFF. Full variable domain (rest looked up from reference TRBV5-1 and TRBJ1-1): KAGVTQTPRYLIKTRGQQVTLSCSPISGHRSVSWYQQTPGQGLQFLFEYFSETQRNKGNFPGRFSGRQFSNSRSEMNVSTLELGDSALYLCASSLEQGYNEAFFGQGTRLTVV.

This chain connects TRBV6-1 to TRBJ2-1; a possible D gene is TRBD2 (5 bases). CDR3 size: 13 residues. Germline assignment: CDR1 MNHNS and CDR2 SASEGT. The germline V and J ends were trimmed by 4 bases and 6 bases, with 10 bases remaining between them. CDR3 in amino acids: CASSGPRGNEQFF. The CDR3 nucleotides read TGTGCCAGCAGTGGTCCCCGGGGCAATGAGCAGTTCTTC.

This clonotype has only a few counts. This rearrangement joins TRBV4-1 to TRBJ2-7; 11 bases are a match to TRBD1. In germline, CDR1 is MGHRA, CDR2 YSYEKL. The CDR3 is 15 amino acids. Trimming took 4 bases from V and 4 from J; bases not matched to a gene: 6. CDR3 region: CASSLRDRGDYEQYF. The CDR3, as DNA: TGCGCCAGCAGCCTTCGGGACAGGGGGGATTACGAGCAGTACTTC.

This clonotype showed up many times. The chain couples TRBV4-1 to TRBJ1-2, with D perhaps matching TRBD1 (5 bases). Trimming left V 3 bases short and J 0 bases short, with 17 bases between. Germline assignment: CDR1 MGHRA and CDR2 YSYEKL. CDR3 length: 17 residues. Here the CDR3 DNA reads TGCGCCAGCAGCCATAGTAACCGGGACCCAGCTAACTATGGCTACACCTTC. Its translation is CASSHSNRDPANYGYTF.

The rearrangement uses TRBV30 and TRBJ2-7; 7 nucleotides align to TRBD1. Trimming at V came to 7 bases and at J to 1 base, leaving 10 bases not matched to a gene. Germline V gives CDR1 GTSNPN, CDR2 SVGIG (reference sequence). This CDR3 region has 14 residues. The CDR3 DNA follows: TGTGCCTTCTACCCTCCGGGACAGTCCTACGAGCAGTACTTC. It codes for CAFYPPGQSYEQYF.

J is TRBJ2-2 and V is TRBV2; D remains unclear. The CDR3 contains 15 residues. Trimming left V 8 bases short and J 3 bases short, with 16 bases between. Germline lookup yields CDR1 SNHLY and CDR2 FYNNEI. The CDR3 DNA reads TGTGCCAGCGACGACCGGAAGGGTCACACCGGGGAGCTGTTTTTT. This sequence encodes CASDDRKGHTGELFF.

The chain couples TRBV7-6 to TRBJ2-1; D perhaps matches TRBD2 (5 bases). The CDR3 extends over 16 amino acids. V lost 0 bases and J 0 bases, leaving 9 bases between the germline ends. Germline CDR1 and CDR2: SGHVS and FNYEAQ. The CDR3 here is CASSLAGSASYNEQFF. The CDR3 coding sequence is TGTGCCAGCAGCTTAGCTGGTAGCGCCTCCTACAATGAGCAGTTCTTC.

The chain combines TRBV5-5 with TRBJ1-2, with no clear D. Germline CDR1 SGHKS, CDR2 YYEKEE (reference sequence). The V end lost 2 bases, the J end lost 5 bases, and 10 bases lay between the germline ends. The CDR3 extends over 13 amino acids. The CDR3 DNA reads as TGTGCCAGCAGCTTTGGGGTTCTATATGGCTACACCTTC. Encoded protein: CASSFGVLYGYTF.

This chain links TRBV5-4 with TRBJ2-3; TRBD2 matches at 9 bases. The V gene's germline CDR1 is SGHNT and CDR2 YYREEE (reference sequence). Trimming at V came to 0 bases and at J to 4 bases, leaving 3 bases not matched to a gene. The CDR3 has 15 amino acids. CDR3 DNA: TGTGCCAGCAGCTTGGATGCGGGAGGGTCAGATACGCAGTATTTT. Amino acids: CASSLDAGGSDTQYF.

The chain combines TRBV20-1 with TRBJ1-2; 7 bases match TRBD1. V lost 5 bases and J lost 8; bases outside the gene matches: 14. The CDR3 runs 14 residues. Germline assignment: CDR1 DFQATT and CDR2 SNEGSKA (reference sequence). The CDR3 nucleotides read TGCAGTGCTGATGACAGGGATGGGCTGCGGGGCTACACCTTC. As protein: CSADDRDGLRGYTF.

This clonotype turned up a few times. The chain is built from TRBV15 and TRBJ1-1; 7 nucleotides agree with TRBD1. V lost 3 bases, J lost 1 base, and 11 bases stayed unmatched. This CDR3 has 17 residues. Germline-derived CDR1 and CDR2 are LNHNV and YYDKDF (reference sequence). The CDR3 loop reads CATSRYRGLGRNTEAFF. In DNA form, the CDR3 reads TGTGCCACCAGCAGGTACAGGGGCCTCGGGAGGAACACTGAAGCTTTCTTT.

This clonotype was counted only a few times. The V call is TRBV4-1, the J call TRBJ2-7, with a weak D call TRBD2 (5 bases). V was trimmed by 0 bases and J by 0 bases, leaving 12 bases between them. Germline V CDR1 and CDR2: MGHRA, YSYEKL. The CDR3 is 16 residues long. The CDR3 region has the DNA TGCGCCAGCAGCCAAGACCCCACGGGGATCTCCTACGAGCAGTACTTC. This codes for CASSQDPTGISYEQYF.

This clonotype was detected a few times. The chain links TRBV12-3 or TRBV12-4 to TRBJ2-1; D unresolved. This CDR3 has 16 residues. Trimming pared 6 bases from V and 5 bases from J, leaving 20 bases between. In DNA, the CDR3 is TGTGCCAGCAGCTCCCCACGAGCTAGACGGGACAATGAGCAGTTCTTC. The encoded protein is CASSSPRARRDNEQFF.

This clonotype has at least ten counts. The gene calls are TRBV6-4 and TRBJ2-4, with no clear D. The CDR3 runs to 13 residues. From germline, CDR1 is MRHNA and CDR2 SNTAGT. V lost 0 bases, J lost 6 bases, and 6 bases lay in between. As DNA, the CDR3 is TGTGCCAGCAGTGACTCGGCATCAAACATTCAGTACTTC. Its protein is CASSDSASNIQYF.

The chain carries TRBV3-1 and TRBJ2-2; TRBD2 matches 11 bases. V was clipped by 11 bases and J by 1 base; unmatched bases: 21. The germline V gene has CDR1 LGHDT and CDR2 YNNKEL (reference sequence). CDR3 length: 20 amino acids. CDR3 region: CACTQDGGTSGSWNTGELFF. The CDR3 DNA sequence: TGTGCCTGCACCCAAGATGGGGGGACTAGCGGCTCTTGGAACACCGGGGAGCTGTTTTTT.

This clonotype was recorded a few times. The rearrangement uses TRBV10-3 and TRBJ2-7; TRBD1 aligns across 11 bases. The CDR3 has 16 residues. The germline V gene has CDR1 ENHRY and CDR2 SYGVKD. V trimming: 4 bases; J trimming: 7 bases; junction bases outside the gene matches: 12. The CDR3 spells CAISGLGTGGHSEQYF. CDR3 bases: TGTGCCATCAGTGGGTTAGGGACAGGGGGTCACTCGGAGCAGTACTTC.

This clonotype has just a few counts. This chain links TRBV5-6 with TRBJ2-7; 9 nucleotides agree with TRBD1. Germline CDR1 reads SGHDT; CDR2 reads YYEEEE. The V gene end was trimmed by 4 bases and the J gene end by 6 bases; junction bases not matched to a gene: 8. The CDR3 has 14 residues. Here the CDR3 DNA reads TGTGCCAGCAGCCCGGGCTACAGGGGGCCCGAGCAGTACTTC. This codes for CASSPGYRGPEQYF.

This clonotype was found a few times. The chain combines TRBV15 with TRBJ2-5; 7 bases match TRBD2. The ends lost 4 bases at V and 1 base at J; junction bases unmatched: 3. From germline, CDR1 is LNHNV and CDR2 YYDKDF (reference sequence). The CDR3 has 14 amino acids. Here the CDR3 reads CATSTGTTQETQYF. CDR3 nucleotide sequence: TGTGCCACCAGCACCGGGACTACCCAAGAGACCCAGTACTTC.

Many counts were recorded for this clonotype. J is TRBJ2-4 and V is TRBV27; 7 bases are shared with TRBD2. The germline V gene has CDR1 MNHEY and CDR2 SMNVEV (reference sequence). The CDR3 loop spans 16 amino acids. Trimming removed 2 bases from V and 4 bases from J; junction bases left unmatched: 8. CDR3 residues: CASSLQGGWGKNIQYF. CDR3 in DNA: TGTGCCAGCAGTTTACAGGGAGGGTGGGGAAAAAACATTCAGTACTTC.

This clonotype was recorded at least ten times. The CDR3 nucleotides are TGTGCCAGCAGCCCTCGGGAGCTTCGGACCCAGTACTTC. Its protein is CASSPRELRTQYF. J is TRBJ2-5 and V is TRBV5-6; D might be TRBD2 (6 bases). The CDR3 runs to 13 residues. Germline V gene lookup returns CDR1 SGHDT and CDR2 YYEEEE. V was trimmed by 4 bases and J by 7 bases, leaving 14 bases between them.

This clonotype was recorded at least ten times. This chain joins TRBV4-1 and TRBJ2-1; D could derive from TRBD1 or TRBD2 (5 bases each). Trimming cost V 3 bases and J 10 bases, with 13 bases left between them. CDR1 is MGHRA and CDR2 is YSYEKL in the germline V gene. There are 13 residues in the CDR3. In DNA, the CDR3 is TGCGCCAGCAGCCAGGTGGGGGTCGGCGAGCAGTTCTTC. Residues: CASSQVGVGEQFF.

This clonotype was seen ten or more times. This chain links TRBV15 with TRBJ2-4; 11 nucleotides match TRBD2. Germline V lookup: CDR1 LNHNV, CDR2 YYDKDF (reference sequence). J lost 4 bases, V lost 9 bases, and 5 bases had no gene match. The length of the CDR3 is 14 residues. DNA for the CDR3: TGTGCCACACGACTAGCGGGGCTGAAAAACATTCAGTACTTC. Its protein product is CATRLAGLKNIQYF.

The chain employs TRBV12-5 and TRBJ2-5, with 7 bases lining up with TRBD1. This CDR3 has 15 residues. In germline, CDR1 is LGHNT, CDR2 FRNRAP. V gave up 1 base and J gave up 5 bases; unmatched junction bases: 7. CDR3 in DNA: TGTGCTAGTGGTTTGGAAACGAAGACAGGGGAGACCCAGTACTTC. As protein: CASGLETKTGETQYF. Looking up the rest from reference TRBV12-5 and TRBJ2-5 gives the full variable domain: DARVTQTPRHKVTEMGQEVTMRCQPILGHNTVFWYRQTMMQGLELLAYFRNRAPLDDSGMPKDRFSAEMPDATLATLKIQPSEPRDSAVYFCASGLETKTGETQYFGPGTRLLVL.

This clonotype was seen at least ten times. The chain carries TRBV12-3 or TRBV12-4 and TRBJ2-3; 10 nucleotides agree with TRBD2. The CDR3 has 15 amino acids. The trim removed 6 bases at V and 1 base at J, leaving 4 bases unmatched. The CDR3 DNA is TGTGCCAGCAGGCCTGGACTAGCGGGCACAGATACGCAGTATTTT. Its protein is CASRPGLAGTDTQYF.

There are a few counts of this clonotype. The J gene is TRBJ1-2, the V gene TRBV5-1; no reliable D call. Germline lookup yields CDR1 SGHRS and CDR2 YFSETQ. CDR3 size: 14 residues. Trimming took off 5 bases at V and 8 bases at J, with 19 bases between the two ends. Written as DNA, the CDR3 is TGCGCCAGCAGTCAATACTCCCCTAGTGTGGGCTACACCTTC. Residues: CASSQYSPSVGYTF.